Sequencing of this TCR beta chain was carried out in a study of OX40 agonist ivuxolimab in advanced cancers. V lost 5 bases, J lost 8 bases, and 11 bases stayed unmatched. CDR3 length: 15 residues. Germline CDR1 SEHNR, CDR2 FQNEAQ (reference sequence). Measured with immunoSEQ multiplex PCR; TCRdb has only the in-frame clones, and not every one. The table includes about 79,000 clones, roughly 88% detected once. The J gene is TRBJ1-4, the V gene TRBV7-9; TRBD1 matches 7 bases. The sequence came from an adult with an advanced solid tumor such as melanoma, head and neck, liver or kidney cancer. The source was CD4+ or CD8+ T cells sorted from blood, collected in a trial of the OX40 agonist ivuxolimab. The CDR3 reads CASSRRQGWQEKLFF. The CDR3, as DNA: TGTGCCAGCAGCCGCCGACAGGGATGGCAGGAAAAACTGTTTTTT.